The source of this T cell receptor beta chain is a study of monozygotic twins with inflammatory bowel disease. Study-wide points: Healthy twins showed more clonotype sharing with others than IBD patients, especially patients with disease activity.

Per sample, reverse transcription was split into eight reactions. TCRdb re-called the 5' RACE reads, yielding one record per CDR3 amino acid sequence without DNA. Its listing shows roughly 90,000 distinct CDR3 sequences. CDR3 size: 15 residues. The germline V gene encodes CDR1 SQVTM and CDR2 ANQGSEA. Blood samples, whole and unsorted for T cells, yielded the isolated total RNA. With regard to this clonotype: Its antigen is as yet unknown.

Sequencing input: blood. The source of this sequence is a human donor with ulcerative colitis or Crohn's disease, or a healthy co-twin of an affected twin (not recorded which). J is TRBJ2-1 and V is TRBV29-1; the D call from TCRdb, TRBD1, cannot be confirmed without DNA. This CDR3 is CSVEPGQGWSNEQFF.